Listed below are T cell receptor beta chains from one sample, sequenced in a study of blood T cell repertoires in COVID-19. The protocol was immunoSEQ multiplex PCR, while the TCRdb copy is restricted to in-frame clones and leaves out a portion. The table lists some 280,000 clones, 75% to 90% of them singletons. The specimen sequenced was peripheral blood. These receptors were collected from a woman aged 60-70 years with acute or convalescent COVID-19. Each CDR3 is given with its conserved first and last residue. D genes are given only for firm matches. The size entry is marked missing in some rows and otherwise reads once, few, many or a size class.

J: TRBJ1-5
V: TRBV12-3/TRBV12-4
size: once
D: -
DNA: TGTGCCAGCAGTAAACAGGAGGGTCAGCCCCAGCATTTT
CDR3: CASSKQEGQPQHF

J: TRBJ2-7
V: TRBV7-8
size: -
D: -
DNA: TGTGCCAGCGCCCCTGGCAGATCCTACGAGCAGTACTTC
CDR3: CASAPGRSYEQYF

J: TRBJ2-3
V: TRBV19
size: -
D: TRBD2
DNA: TGTGCCAGTACTCTGACTAGCGGGGTCACAGATACGCAGTATTTT
CDR3: CASTLTSGVTDTQYF

J: TRBJ2-1
V: TRBV5-1
size: -
D: -
DNA: TGCGCCAGCAGCTTCGGACTACCGGAAGCGTTCTTC
CDR3: CASSFGLPEAFF

J: TRBJ2-3
V: TRBV4-2
size: -
D: TRBD2
DNA: TGTGCCAGCAGCCAAGATACGGGACTAGGTGGGGCAGATACGCAGTATTTT
CDR3: CASSQDTGLGGADTQYF

J: TRBJ2-7
V: TRBV7-9
size: -
D: TRBD2
DNA: TGTGCCAGCAGCCCGGCCGGGACTAGGAGCTCCTACGAGCAGTACTTC
CDR3: CASSPAGTRSSYEQYF

J: TRBJ2-7
V: TRBV7-3
size: -
D: -
DNA: TGTGCCAGCAGCTTACGGGGGTTCTTGCCCTCCTACGAGCAGTACTTC
CDR3: CASSLRGFLPSYEQYF

J: TRBJ2-5
V: TRBV2
size: -
D: TRBD1
DNA: TGTGCCAGCAAGGACAGGGTGGGGGAGACCCAGTACTTC
CDR3: CASKDRVGETQYF

J: TRBJ1-1
V: TRBV7-3
size: -
D: TRBD1
DNA: TGTGCCAGCAGGACCGGGACAGGGAGGGCTGAAGCTTTCTTT
CDR3: CASRTGTGRAEAFF

J: TRBJ1-4
V: TRBV2
size: -
D: -
DNA: TGTGCCAGCAGTGGGGAAAGGGAGAGGTTTGGTGAAAAACTGTTTTTT
CDR3: CASSGERERFGEKLFF

J: TRBJ1-2
V: TRBV15
size: -
D: -
DNA: TGTGCCACCAGCAGGTTAGACTATGGCTACACCTTC
CDR3: CATSRLDYGYTF

J: TRBJ1-5
V: TRBV7-9
size: -
D: -
DNA: TGTGCCAGCAGCTTAGCCGGGGGATCCCAGCCCCAGCATTTT
CDR3: CASSLAGGSQPQHF

J: TRBJ2-1
V: TRBV5-8
size: -
D: TRBD1
DNA: TGTGCCAGCAGGGAGGGACAGGTTTTATCCTACAATGAGCAGTTCTTC
CDR3: CASREGQVLSYNEQFF

J: TRBJ2-3
V: TRBV30
size: -
D: -
DNA: TGTGCCTCCAGGGAAACAGATACGCAGTATTTT
CDR3: CASRETDTQYF

J: TRBJ1-2
V: TRBV3-1/TRBV3-2
size: once
D: TRBD1
DNA: TGTGCCATAGGGGACAGGATCTATGGCTACACCTTC
CDR3: CAIGDRIYGYTF

J: TRBJ2-3
V: TRBV24-1
size: once
D: -
DNA: TGTGCCACCAGTGTAGCAGAGACAGATACGCAGTATTTT
CDR3: CATSVAETDTQYF

J: TRBJ1-5
V: TRBV5-4
size: once
D: -
DNA: TGTGCCAGCAGCTTGGCCGGTGATAGCAATCAGCCCCAGCATTTT
CDR3: CASSLAGDSNQPQHF

J: TRBJ1-6
V: TRBV7-9
size: once
D: -
DNA: TGTGCCAGCAGCTTAGCGGGGCAATCACCCCTCCACTTT
CDR3: CASSLAGQSPLHF

J: TRBJ1-2
V: TRBV19
size: -
D: TRBD1
DNA: TGTGCCAGTAAAGGGACAGGGGGCGACTATGGCTACACCTTC
CDR3: CASKGTGGDYGYTF

J: TRBJ2-1
V: TRBV3-1/TRBV3-2
size: -
D: -
DNA: TGTGCCAGCAGCCACTCGACTAGGAGCTCCTACAATGAGCAGTTCTTC
CDR3: CASSHSTRSSYNEQFF

J: TRBJ1-1
V: TRBV20-1
size: -
D: -
DNA: TGCAGTGCTAGATTCAGCGACAGGAGGTTCTTT
CDR3: CSARFSDRRFF

J: TRBJ2-5
V: TRBV11-2
size: -
D: -
DNA: TGTGCCAGCGGAATCCTCGGGGGAGAAGAGACCCAGTACTTC
CDR3: CASGILGGEETQYF

J: TRBJ2-5
V: TRBV5-1
size: -
D: -
DNA: TGCGCCAGCGGTCTCCCGGGAGCGGAGACCCAGTACTTC
CDR3: CASGLPGAETQYF

J: TRBJ1-4
V: TRBV7-7
size: -
D: -
DNA: TGTGCTAGCGCAAGGACGGGGAATGAAAAACTGTTTTTT
CDR3: CASARTGNEKLFF

J: TRBJ1-4
V: TRBV18
size: -
D: TRBD1
DNA: TGTGCCAGCTCATCACAGGGGGCGACTAATGAAAAACTGTTTTTT
CDR3: CASSSQGATNEKLFF

J: TRBJ1-2
V: TRBV7-9
size: once
D: -
DNA: TGTGCCGCGGAGAGGGACTATGGCTACACCTTC
CDR3: CAAERDYGYTF

J: TRBJ2-7
V: TRBV5-4
size: -
D: TRBD2
DNA: TGTGCCAGCAGCTTGGCTGGTGGGGGACTAATCTACGAGCAGTACTTC
CDR3: CASSLAGGGLIYEQYF

J: TRBJ1-2
V: TRBV2
size: -
D: -
DNA: TGTGCCAGCACCCTAGCGGGCAGCCAATACTATGGCTACACCTTC
CDR3: CASTLAGSQYYGYTF

J: TRBJ2-3
V: TRBV29-1
size: -
D: -
DNA: TGCAGCGTTGACTCAGGACTTCCAGATACGCAGTATTTT
CDR3: CSVDSGLPDTQYF

J: TRBJ2-1
V: TRBV7-2
size: -
D: TRBD2
DNA: TGTGCCAGCAGCCTTGGCGGGAGGACTTACAATGAGCAGTTCTTC
CDR3: CASSLGGRTYNEQFF

J: TRBJ1-5
V: TRBV18
size: -
D: TRBD1
DNA: TGTGCCAGCTCCCTACAGGGGGCGGGTCAGCCCCAGCATTTT
CDR3: CASSLQGAGQPQHF

J: TRBJ2-7
V: TRBV11-2
size: once
D: TRBD2
DNA: TGTGCCAGCAGCTTAGGGACCCGGCGGGAGCGGTACGAGCAGTACTTC
CDR3: CASSLGTRRERYEQYF

J: TRBJ2-7
V: TRBV6-5
size: -
D: -
DNA: TGTGCCAGCAGGAGGGACACCGAGCAGTACTTC
CDR3: CASRRDTEQYF

J: TRBJ1-2
V: TRBV6-5
size: -
D: -
DNA: TGTGCCAGCAGTAGGACAGCCTATGGCTACACCTTC
CDR3: CASSRTAYGYTF

J: TRBJ2-7
V: TRBV7-9
size: -
D: TRBD1
DNA: TGTGCCAGCAGCTCCGCGACAGGGTCCTACGAGCAGTACTTC
CDR3: CASSSATGSYEQYF

J: TRBJ1-2
V: TRBV28
size: -
D: -
DNA: TGTGCCAGCAGTTTAGTTGGACAAGAGAGGTATGGCTACACCTTC
CDR3: CASSLVGQERYGYTF

J: TRBJ1-3
V: TRBV4-2
size: -
D: -
DNA: TGTGCCAGCAGCCAAGACGAGACAGTCCGCCTCTCTGGAAACACCATATATTTT
CDR3: CASSQDETVRLSGNTIYF

J: TRBJ2-6
V: TRBV29-1
size: -
D: -
DNA: TGCAGCGTTATTCCCGCGGGGGCCAACGTCCTGACTTTC
CDR3: CSVIPAGANVLTF

J: TRBJ2-3
V: TRBV14
size: -
D: -
DNA: TGTGCCAGCAGCCGCTATATCTACCGCACAGATACGCAGTATTTT
CDR3: CASSRYIYRTDTQYF

J: TRBJ1-2
V: TRBV27
size: -
D: -
DNA: TGTGCCAGCTCTGTGGGAGGGGATGGCTACACCTTC
CDR3: CASSVGGDGYTF

J: TRBJ1-1
V: TRBV7-2
size: -
D: TRBD1
DNA: TGTGCCAGCAGCTTAACGGACAGGGGGACTGAAGCTTTCTTT
CDR3: CASSLTDRGTEAFF

J: TRBJ2-5
V: TRBV10-3
size: -
D: -
DNA: TGTGCCACCAAACGGGAGACTAGTCAACCCCAGTACTTC
CDR3: CATKRETSQPQYF

J: TRBJ2-6
V: TRBV2
size: -
D: TRBD1
DNA: TGTGCCGGCCGAACCGGGACAGGGGGCGGGGGTACTGGGGCCAACGTCCTGACTTTC
CDR3: CAGRTGTGGGGTGANVLTF

J: TRBJ1-1
V: TRBV10-1
size: -
D: TRBD1
DNA: TGCGCCAGCAGTGAGTCCGACAGGGGGCGGGACACTGAAGCTTTCTTT
CDR3: CASSESDRGRDTEAFF

J: TRBJ2-7
V: TRBV7-9
size: -
D: -
DNA: TGTGCCAGCAGCCTCGAGGGGGGGGCTAGGTACGAGCAGTACTTC
CDR3: CASSLEGGARYEQYF

J: TRBJ1-1
V: TRBV6-5
size: -
D: TRBD1
DNA: TGTGCCAGCAGTCCCGGGACAGGGGGCAACACTGAAGCTTTCTTT
CDR3: CASSPGTGGNTEAFF

J: TRBJ1-2
V: TRBV9
size: -
D: -
DNA: TGTGCCAGCAGCCCCCCTGTCGGTGGCTACACCTTC
CDR3: CASSPPVGGYTF

J: TRBJ1-3
V: TRBV7-9
size: -
D: TRBD1
DNA: TGTGCCAGCAGCAAACAGGGGGCCCTTTCAAACACCATATATTTT
CDR3: CASSKQGALSNTIYF

J: TRBJ2-5
V: TRBV20-1
size: -
D: -
DNA: TGCAGTGCTAACTGGAGGGAGACCCAGTACTTC
CDR3: CSANWRETQYF

J: TRBJ1-4
V: TRBV6-1
size: -
D: -
DNA: TGTGCCAGCAGTGAATATGAGGGGAGGGCTAATGAAAAACTGTTTTTT
CDR3: CASSEYEGRANEKLFF